Shown below are 27 T cell receptor beta chains from a single sample sequenced in a study of cytomegalovirus exposure and HLA in healthy donors. Clones were sequenced by immunoSEQ multiplex PCR, and TCRdb holds only the in-frame ones, with some missing. The data contain roughly 330,000 clones, 87% of them singletons. Sequencing used PBMCs. Receptors originate from a woman between 25 and 40 years old in good health and CMV-seropositive.

The V call is TRBV4-3, the J call TRBJ2-1, with D tentatively TRBD1 (6 bases). The CDR3 runs 13 residues. The germline V gene has CDR1 LGHNA and CDR2 YSLEER. V lost 0 bases to trimming and J lost 10 bases, with 10 bases between them. The CDR3 spells CASSQELTGEQFF. The CDR3 coding sequence is TGCGCCAGCAGCCAAGAATTGACAGGCGAGCAGTTCTTC.

The rearrangement links TRBV30 to TRBJ2-1, with D tentatively TRBD2 (7 bases). Germline CDR1 and CDR2: GTSNPN and SVGIG (reference sequence). The CDR3 consists of 17 residues. V lost 0 bases and J lost 0, with 15 bases in between. The CDR3: CAWSVRGGPSSYNEQFF. The DNA of the CDR3 is TGTGCCTGGAGTGTAAGGGGGGGGCCGAGCTCCTACAATGAGCAGTTCTTC.

For this clone: Other nucleotide sequences from this sample produce the same CDR3. The rearrangement uses TRBV2 and TRBJ2-1; D not certain. Trimming removed 8 bases from V and 3 bases from J, with 5 bases in between. This CDR3 is 11 amino acids long. From germline, CDR1 is SNHLY and CDR2 FYNNEI. CDR3 sequence (DNA): TGTGCCAGCTCCGGCTACAATGAGCAGTTCTTC. Translating gives CASSGYNEQFF.

There are a few counts of this clone. V gene TRBV2 combines with J gene TRBJ2-7; D call uncertain. The CDR3 length is 12 residues. The germline gives CDR1 SNHLY, CDR2 FYNNEI. V was cut by 7 bases and J by 0 bases, with 7 bases left in between. CDR3 amino acids: CASTTASYEQYF. As DNA, the CDR3 is TGTGCCAGCACGACGGCCTCCTACGAGCAGTACTTC.

V usage is TRBV27 and J usage is TRBJ2-3, with 9 bases aligning to TRBD2. V was clipped by 8 bases and J by 7 bases; unmatched bases: 16. The germline CDR1 and CDR2 sequences are MNHEY and SMNVEV (reference sequence). The CDR3 consists of 16 residues. CDR3 loop: CASWGWASGTANTQYF. CDR3 bases: TGTGCCAGCTGGGGGTGGGCTAGCGGGACGGCGAATACGCAGTATTTT.

This chain joins TRBV18 and TRBJ1-4; D is unclear. Trimming left V 3 bases short and J 2 bases short, with 10 bases between. CDR3 length equals 15 residues. Germline CDR1 reads KGHSH; CDR2 reads LQKENI. The chain's CDR3 is CASSPATKTNEKLFF. The DNA for the CDR3 is TGTGCCAGCTCACCGGCCACGAAGACTAATGAAAAACTGTTTTTT.

Written as DNA, the CDR3 is TGTGCCAGCAGTTTAGACAGGGGGAATGAAAAACTGTTTTTT. Amino acids: CASSLDRGNEKLFF. The chain joins TRBV28 to TRBJ1-4, with 9 positions matching TRBD1. The CDR3 covers 14 residues. V trimming: 2 bases; J trimming: 5 bases; junction bases outside the gene matches: 0. Germline CDR1 MDHEN, CDR2 SYDVKM.

The chain carries TRBV27 and TRBJ2-7; TRBD1 agrees at 7 bases. The CDR3 extends over 16 amino acids. CDR1 is MNHEY, CDR2 SMNVEV, per germline (reference sequence). Germline trimming cut 5 bases from V and 0 bases from J; bases unmatched to any gene: 10. The CDR3 reads CASSPYRGPSSYEQYF. CDR3 nucleotides: TGTGCCAGCAGTCCATACAGGGGACCGAGCTCCTACGAGCAGTACTTC.

V is TRBV18 and J is TRBJ2-7; possible D gene TRBD1, 6 bases. Germline assignment: CDR1 KGHSH and CDR2 LQKENI. The CDR3 length is 15 residues. The ends were cut back, 1 base at V and 3 bases at J, with 13 bases in the middle. CDR3 DNA: TGTGCCAGCTCACCACAGGACAGAACTAACTACGAGCAGTACTTC. It encodes CASSPQDRTNYEQYF.

The rearrangement links TRBV6-5 to TRBJ2-1, with D unclear. Germline values: CDR1 MNHEY, CDR2 SVGAGI. V lost 6 bases to trimming and J lost 3 bases, with 9 bases between them. The CDR3 is 13 amino acids. DNA of the CDR3: TGTGCCAGCAGCCTCGGTTTCTACAATGAGCAGTTCTTC. Amino acids: CASSLGFYNEQFF.

The J gene is TRBJ2-7, the V gene TRBV7-9; D remains unclear. CDR1 and CDR2 from the germline V gene are SEHNR and FQNEAQ (reference sequence). With 4 bases removed from V and 5 bases from J, the gap between germline ends came to 9 bases. CDR3 length: 12 residues. CDR3 sequence: CASSSRWDEQYF. CDR3 coding DNA: TGTGCCAGCAGCTCGAGGTGGGACGAGCAGTACTTC.

The chain carries TRBV4-2 and TRBJ2-1, with TRBD2 matching over 11 bases. The CDR3 extends over 16 amino acids. CDR1 and CDR2 from the germline V gene are LGHNA and YNFKEQ. The J segment lost 10 bases and the V segment lost 0 bases, leaving 8 bases of the junction unmatched. Written as DNA, the CDR3 is TGTGCCAGCAGCCAAGAAGTGCTAGCGGGAGGAGGAGAGCAGTTCTTC. It yields the protein CASSQEVLAGGGEQFF.

CDR3 in amino acids: CASGRLNSPLHF. DNA of the CDR3: TGTGCCTCCGGACGGCTAAATTCACCCCTCCACTTT. The chain employs TRBV28 and TRBJ1-6, with unresolved D. V lost 11 bases and J lost 7, with 12 bases in between. CDR3 length: 12 amino acids. The germline V gene encodes CDR1 MDHEN and CDR2 SYDVKM. The full variable domain, in which reference TRBV28 and TRBJ1-6 provide the parts outside the CDR3, is DVKVTQSSRYLVKRTGEKVFLECVQDMDHENMFWYRQDPGLGLRLIYFSYDVKMKEKGDIPEGYSVSREKKERFSLILESASTNQTSMYLCASGRLNSPLHFGNGTRLTVT.

The genes are TRBV10-3 and TRBJ1-2, with 7 bases aligning to TRBD1. The CDR3 sequence is 16 residues long. The V segment lost 6 bases and the J segment 4 bases; nucleotides outside the gene matches: 14. Germline values: CDR1 ENHRY, CDR2 SYGVKD. The CDR3 sequence: CAIRQGQSIGTYGYTF. DNA of the CDR3: TGTGCCATCAGGCAGGGACAGTCAATCGGGACCTATGGCTACACCTTC.

The rearrangement links TRBV4-3 to TRBJ1-2, with TRBD1 identical over 9 bases. The CDR3 contains 16 residues. J lost 4 bases, V lost 3 bases, and 9 bases had no gene match. From germline, CDR1 is LGHNA and CDR2 YSLEER. CDR3 amino acids: CASSQDRQGGVYGYTF. The CDR3 DNA reads as TGCGCCAGCAGCCAGGATAGACAGGGGGGGGTCTATGGCTACACCTTC.

The CDR3, as DNA: TGTGCCAGCATCCGAGGGCGCGGCAATCAGCCCCAGCATTTT. Encoded protein: CASIRGRGNQPQHF. This chain joins TRBV2 and TRBJ1-5; D unclear. This CDR3 contains 14 residues. V was shortened by 7 bases and J by 2 bases, with 12 bases between the two germline ends. Germline V gives CDR1 SNHLY, CDR2 FYNNEI.

This clone occurred once. The rearrangement links TRBV6-1 to TRBJ1-1, with a weak D call TRBD1 (5 bases). V lost 7 bases and J 3 bases, leaving 12 bases between the germline ends. The CDR3 spans 13 residues. The germline CDR1 and CDR2 sequences are MNHNS and SASEGT. CDR3 region: CASIPRGYTEAFF. CDR3 coding DNA: TGTGCCAGCATTCCCCGGGGGTACACTGAAGCTTTCTTT.

V gene TRBV9 combines with J gene TRBJ1-1; the D gene is possibly TRBD1 (6 bases). The V gene's germline CDR1 is SGDLS and CDR2 YYNGEE. The CDR3 sequence is 14 residues long. With 4 bases removed from V and 4 bases from J, the gap between germline ends came to 14 bases. Here the CDR3 DNA reads TGTGCCAGCAGCAACGGACAGAGGGCCACTGAAGCTTTCTTT. This sequence encodes CASSNGQRATEAFF. The variable domain in full, with the rest retrieved from reference TRBV9 and TRBJ1-1, is DSGVTQTPKHLITATGQRVTLRCSPRSGDLSVYWYQQSLDQGLQFLIQYYNGEERAKGNILERFSAQQFPDLHSELNLSSLELGDSALYFCASSNGQRATEAFFGQGTRLTVV.

In its sample, this clone was seen once. The V call is TRBV13, the J call TRBJ2-1; 8 nucleotides match TRBD2. The CDR3 has 18 residues. After removal of 5 bases from V and 1 base from J, the junction contained 13 bases not matched to a gene. Germline-derived CDR1 and CDR2 are PRHDT and FYEKMQ (reference sequence). The CDR3 region is CASSPYEAGGTSYNEQFF. CDR3 DNA: TGTGCCAGCAGCCCATATGAGGCGGGAGGAACTTCCTACAATGAGCAGTTCTTC.

As for this clone: Other DNA sequences within the sample encode an identical CDR3. The chain couples TRBV27 to TRBJ2-7; D remains unclear. The CDR3 is 13 residues long. The V end was cut by 3 bases, the J end by 0 bases, with 6 bases between. Germline V gives CDR1 MNHEY, CDR2 SMNVEV (reference sequence). The chain's CDR3 is CASSLSVSYEQYF. The CDR3 DNA reads TGTGCCAGCAGTTTGTCTGTCTCCTACGAGCAGTACTTC.

The V gene is TRBV5-6, the J gene TRBJ2-1; the D call may be TRBD1 or TRBD2 (5 bases each). CDR1 and CDR2 (germline): SGHDT, YYEEEE. The length of the CDR3 is 13 residues. V lost 4 bases to trimming and J lost 10 bases, with 15 bases between them. The CDR3, as DNA: TGTGCCAGCAGCCCGGCCCCTGGGGGAGAGCAGTTCTTC. It is translated as CASSPAPGGEQFF. The full variable domain, rest sourced from reference TRBV5-6 and TRBJ2-1, is DAGVTQSPTHLIKTRGQQVTLRCSPKSGHDTVSWYQQALGQGPQFIFQYYEEEERQRGNFPDRFSGHQFPNYSSELNVNALLLGDSALYLCASSPAPGGEQFFGPGTRLTVL.

The chain carries TRBV9 and TRBJ2-1; 9 bases line up with TRBD2. The CDR3 extends over 15 amino acids. V trimming: 0 bases; J trimming: 4 bases; junction bases outside the gene matches: 2. Germline V gives CDR1 SGDLS, CDR2 YYNGEE. The chain's CDR3 is CASSVVSGGYNEQFF. The CDR3 region has the DNA TGTGCCAGCAGCGTAGTTAGCGGGGGTTACAATGAGCAGTTCTTC. Full variable domain (remainder filled in from reference TRBV9 and TRBJ2-1): DSGVTQTPKHLITATGQRVTLRCSPRSGDLSVYWYQQSLDQGLQFLIQYYNGEERAKGNILERFSAQQFPDLHSELNLSSLELGDSALYFCASSVVSGGYNEQFFGPGTRLTVL.

The chain uses TRBV2 and TRBJ2-2; D remains unclear. This CDR3 spans 13 amino acids. The germline gives CDR1 SNHLY, CDR2 FYNNEI. Trimming left V 6 bases short and J 5 bases short, with 10 bases between. This chain's CDR3 is CASSPQKTGELFF. The CDR3 DNA reads as TGTGCCAGCAGCCCCCAAAAAACCGGGGAGCTGTTTTTT. The variable domain in full, completed from reference TRBV2 and TRBJ2-2, reads EPEVTQTPSHQVTQMGQEVILRCVPISNHLYFYWYRQILGQKVEFLVSFYNNEISEKSEIFDDQFSVERPDGSNFTLKIRSTKLEDSAMYFCASSPQKTGELFFGEGSRLTVL.

This clone was seen just once. As DNA, the CDR3 is TGCAGCGTTGGGCGGGGCGGGCTCAGCTCTGGGGCCAACGTCCTGACTTTC. Its translation is CSVGRGGLSSGANVLTF. The chain uses TRBV29-1 and TRBJ2-6; TRBD2 is a possible D gene (6 bases). Trimming removed 4 bases from V and 0 bases from J, with 16 bases in between. This CDR3 contains 17 residues. Germline lookup yields CDR1 SQVTM and CDR2 ANQGSEA.

The J gene is TRBJ1-5, the V gene TRBV7-2; no firm D call. The V and J ends lost 1 base and 4 bases respectively, with 8 bases between them. Germline CDR1 and CDR2: SGHTA and FQGNSA. This CDR3 comprises 14 residues. The chain's CDR3 is CASSLEWQNQPQHF. The CDR3 DNA is TGTGCCAGCAGCTTAGAGTGGCAAAATCAGCCCCAGCATTTT. The whole variable domain, filled in from reference TRBV7-2 and TRBJ1-5, reads GAGVSQSPSNKVTEKGKDVELRCDPISGHTALYWYRQSLGQGLEFLIYFQGNSAPDKSGLPSDRFSAERTGGSVSTLTIQRTQQEDSAVYLCASSLEWQNQPQHFGDGTRLSIL.

The V gene is TRBV2, the J gene TRBJ1-4, with 10 positions matching TRBD1. The germline gives CDR1 SNHLY, CDR2 FYNNEI. Trimming took 4 bases from V and 4 from J; bases not matched to a gene: 0. The CDR3 sequence is 14 residues long. The CDR3: CASSGDRGNEKLFF. Written as DNA, the CDR3 is TGTGCCAGCAGTGGGGACAGGGGTAATGAAAAACTGTTTTTT.

The chain links TRBV4-1 to TRBJ2-7; possible D gene TRBD2, 6 bases. This CDR3 spans 14 amino acids. With 4 bases removed from V and 3 bases from J, the gap between germline ends came to 13 bases. Germline V CDR1 and CDR2: MGHRA, YSYEKL. The CDR3 loop is CASSRPTRSYEQYF. The DNA of the CDR3 is TGCGCCAGCAGCCGACCGACTAGGAGCTACGAGCAGTACTTC.